This paragraph covers one T cell receptor (beta chain) sequence. Its cognate antigen is unknown. It was with a sample-barcoded 5' primer and a J-beta primer mix that a second PCR of roughly 6 to 11 cycles was run. TCRdb passed the 5' RACE reads through MiXCR, listing each CDR3 protein once. The table shows 1.5 million or so distinct CDR3 sequences, with 42% occurring only once. CDR1 and CDR2 from the germline V gene are SGHRS and YFSETQ. The CDR3 spans 15 residues. These data come from a study of blood T cells in healthy people across ages. General study findings and limits: A roughly linear age-dependent decrease characterized TCR beta diversity per million T cells.

This chain joins TRBV5-1 and TRBJ2-4, with 9 nucleotides matching TRBD1. The DNA end favors TRBJ2-7, so the J call may be wrong. Sequences were obtained from blood. This TCR was sampled from a woman aged 18-29 years in good health. CDR3 DNA: TGCGCCAGCAGCCCCACCGGACAGGGGACGTACGAGCAGTACTTC. Translating it yields CASSPTGQGTYEQYF.